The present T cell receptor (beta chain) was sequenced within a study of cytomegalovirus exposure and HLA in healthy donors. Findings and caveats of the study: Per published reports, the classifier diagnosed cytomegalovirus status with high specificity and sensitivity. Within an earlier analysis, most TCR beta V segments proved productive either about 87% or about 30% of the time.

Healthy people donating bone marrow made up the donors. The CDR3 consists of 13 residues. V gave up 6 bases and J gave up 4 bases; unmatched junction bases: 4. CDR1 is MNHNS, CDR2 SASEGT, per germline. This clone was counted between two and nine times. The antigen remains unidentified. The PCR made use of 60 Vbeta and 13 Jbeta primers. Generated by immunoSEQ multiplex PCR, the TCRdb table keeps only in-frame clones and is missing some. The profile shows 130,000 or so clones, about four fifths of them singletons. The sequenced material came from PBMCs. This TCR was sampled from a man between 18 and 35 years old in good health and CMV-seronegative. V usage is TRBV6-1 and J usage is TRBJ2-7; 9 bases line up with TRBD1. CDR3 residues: CASSRDRAYEQYF. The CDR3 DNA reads TGTGCCAGCAGCCGGGACAGGGCGTACGAGCAGTACTTC.